Here is one T cell receptor beta chain with its context. What it recognizes is unknown. Using immunoSEQ multiplex PCR, the repertoire was profiled, and TCRdb retains in-frame clones only, with some absent. The profile covers 350,000 to 400,000 clones, with approximately 91% appearing a single time and more than 3% taken by the ten largest. The sample comes from a study of Ad26.COV2.S vaccination and SARS-CoV-2 variants. Study background: In the study, Ad26.COV2.S was injected intramuscularly once, or twice 56 days apart. Study-wide results and limits: Vaccine recipients and placebo recipients showed similar non-spike TCR breadth.

The CDR3 has 13 residues. Trimming left V 8 bases short and J 6 bases short, with 13 bases between. Germline-derived CDR1 and CDR2 are LGHDT and YNNKEL (reference sequence). Treatment reported: some 20 received Ad26.COV2.S at low or high dose, single or two shots; several received placebo; per-sample allocation not given. Following the first vaccine or placebo injection, samples were taken on day 63. The individual, an adult aged 18-55 years, was a donor in Boston. Here the sequenced sample was peripheral blood, taken in a trial of Ad26.COV2.S vaccine versus placebo. The clonotype originates from a person aged 18-65 years who received the Ad26.COV2.S COVID-19 vaccine or a placebo. The chain carries TRBV3-1 (or the pseudogene TRBV3-2) and TRBJ1-4; D might be TRBD1 (5 bases). In DNA, the CDR3 is TGTGCCAGCCGCGGGACCTTAGATGAAAAACTGTTTTTT. Residues: CASRGTLDEKLFF.